This paragraph reports one T cell receptor (delta chain). With CATT, TCRdb re-called clones from the RT-PCR reads. The repertoire includes about 3,500 delta-chain clones, over 10% of them detected once, and approximately 2.8% sits in the top ten. The CDR3 runs to 21 residues. The V gene's germline CDR1 is NSMFDY and CDR2 ISSIKDK. The ends lost 2 bases at V and 3 bases at J; junction bases unmatched: 25. This entry is derived from a study of gamma-delta T cells after stem cell transplantation. Specimen: gamma-delta T cells. The sequence was collected from a human donor. It is not recorded whose cells these are; they may come from a transplant donor. The V call is TRAV29/DV5, the J call TRDJ1; TRDD3 matches 10 bases. The CDR3 protein is CAAREDYPNNLTGGSSDKLIF. The CDR3 nucleotides are TGTGCAGCAAGGGAAGACTATCCCAACAACCTAACTGGGGGATCCTCCGATAAACTCATCTTT.